The 18 T cell receptor beta chains presented below share a single source sample, sequenced in a study of response to subunit inactivated influenza vaccine. TCRdb processed the RT-PCR reads anew with MiXCR; each CDR3 protein has one entry. The table lists 650,000 to 800,000 distinct CDR3 sequences, about 15% of them singletons. The sequenced sample was PBMCs from blood, obtained 14 days before vaccination. These receptors originate from a man between 50 and 59 years old who received an inactivated influenza vaccine.

The rearrangement links TRBV6-1 to TRBJ1-4; a possible D gene is TRBD1 (5 bases). The germline gives CDR1 MNHNS, CDR2 SASEGT. With 5 bases removed from V and 5 bases from J, the gap between germline ends came to 12 bases. This CDR3 contains 14 residues. CDR3 nucleotides: TGTGCCAGCAGTCGGACACAGTGGAATGAAAAACTGTTTTTT. It translates to CASSRTQWNEKLFF.

The chain employs TRBV5-1 and TRBJ2-5; D perhaps matches TRBD1 (6 bases). V gave up 5 bases and J gave up 1 base, with 12 bases separating them. The CDR3 is 14 residues long. CDR1 and CDR2 from the germline V gene are SGHRS and YFSETQ. The CDR3 sequence is CASRPGTTQETQYF. The CDR3 nucleotides are TGCGCCAGCAGGCCCGGGACAACCCAAGAGACCCAGTACTTC.

The rearrangement joins TRBV18 to TRBJ2-7; D might be TRBD1 (5 bases). Trimming left V 3 bases short and J 2 bases short, with 11 bases between. The CDR3 totals 14 residues. CDR1 and CDR2 (germline): KGHSH, LQKENI. The chain's CDR3 is CASSPGRPTYEQYF. For the CDR3, the DNA is TGTGCCAGCTCACCGGGGCGACCTACCTACGAGCAGTACTTC.

The chain recombines TRBV15 with TRBJ1-1; D might be TRBD1 (5 bases). V was trimmed by 4 bases and J by 0 bases, leaving 12 bases between them. This CDR3 spans 15 amino acids. CDR1 and CDR2 from the germline V gene are LNHNV and YYDKDF (reference sequence). The chain's CDR3 is CATSNHRRMNTEAFF. The CDR3 DNA reads TGTGCCACCAGCAACCACAGGAGAATGAACACTGAAGCTTTCTTT.

In its sample, this clonotype was seen many times. The CDR3 DNA follows: TGTGCCAGCAGTTGGTACGCAAATTCACCCCTCCACTTT. Translation gives CASSWYANSPLHF. V usage is TRBV27 and J usage is TRBJ1-6; D not resolved. There are 13 residues in the CDR3. V was trimmed by 4 bases and J by 7 bases, leaving 8 bases between them. Per germline, CDR1 MNHEY and CDR2 SMNVEV (reference sequence).

The chain couples TRBV6-2 or TRBV6-3 to TRBJ2-7; 9 bases are a match to TRBD2. Germline V gene sequence: CDR1 MNHEY, CDR2 SVGEGT. The CDR3 consists of 17 residues. Unmatched junction bases numbered 11, after V lost 5 bases and J lost 0 bases. CDR3 in DNA: TGTGCCAGCAGTAGGACTCTGACTAGCGGATTCTCCTACGAGCAGTACTTC. Amino acids: CASSRTLTSGFSYEQYF.

This clonotype came up a few times. CDR3: CASSSAPTPGGTDTQYF. The CDR3 DNA sequence: TGTGCCAGCAGCTCGGCACCCACCCCGGGGGGCACAGATACGCAGTATTTT. This sequence joins TRBV14 and TRBJ2-3; possibly TRBD2 for D (6 bases). Germline V gene sequence: CDR1 SGHDN, CDR2 FVKESK. V lost 5 bases, J lost 1 base, and 19 bases lay in between. The CDR3 extends over 17 amino acids.

This clonotype was recorded many times. V and J are TRBV21-1 and TRBJ2-5. TRBV21-1 is a recognized pseudogene. This CDR3 is built from 14 residues. CDR3 residues: CASSKAGVEETQYF. The CDR3 DNA is TGTGCCAGCAGCAAGGCCGGGGTAGAAGAGACCCAGTACTTC.

This chain uses TRBV4-1 with TRBJ2-7; a possible D gene is TRBD1 (6 bases). This CDR3 has 13 residues. CDR1 MGHRA and CDR2 YSYEKL come from the germline V gene. With 4 bases removed from V and 4 bases from J, the gap between germline ends came to 11 bases. The CDR3 sequence is CASSPATGYEQYF. Here the CDR3 DNA reads TGCGCCAGCAGCCCAGCGACAGGTTACGAGCAGTACTTC.

This clonotype was observed a handful of times. This chain uses TRBV11-1 with TRBJ1-4; D unclear. Between the trimmed V and J ends, which lost 4 bases and 5 bases, there was a span of 26 bases. There are 19 residues in the CDR3. Germline values: CDR1 SGHAT, CDR2 FQDESV (reference sequence). CDR3 bases: TGTGCCAGCAGCTCCTCTCGGGGAAGGCCGACAACAATAAATGAAAAACTGTTTTTT. Its protein product is CASSSSRGRPTTINEKLFF.

The rearrangement joins TRBV11-2 to TRBJ2-3, with 8 bases aligning to TRBD2. With 4 bases clipped from V and 3 bases from J, the junction kept 6 bases outside the gene matches. The CDR3 consists of 15 residues. Germline CDR1 and CDR2: SGHAT and FQNNGV. In nucleotides, the CDR3 is TGTGCCAGCAGCTCCCTTAAGCGGGGGACAGATACGCAGTATTTT. It yields the protein CASSSLKRGTDTQYF.

This clonotype has at least ten counts. The rearrangement joins TRBV4-3 to TRBJ2-5; D is undetermined. The CDR3 is made up of 14 amino acids. V lost 0 bases to trimming and J lost 7 bases, with 12 bases between them. Per the germline V gene, CDR1 is LGHNA and CDR2 is YSLEER. The CDR3 DNA is TGCGCCAGCAGCCAAGATTCTGAAGGTGGGACCCAGTACTTC. Protein: CASSQDSEGGTQYF.

The rearrangement links TRBV20-1 to TRBJ2-2; D may be TRBD1 (5 bases). The V end was cut by 3 bases, the J end by 7 bases, with 15 bases between. The CDR3 has 14 residues. Germline V lookup: CDR1 DFQATT, CDR2 SNEGSKA (reference sequence). The CDR3: CSASREGASGELFF. The CDR3 DNA follows: TGCAGTGCTAGTCGCGAAGGGGCTAGCGGGGAGCTGTTTTTT.

This clonotype has ten or more counts. V is TRBV10-3 and J is TRBJ2-7, with TRBD2 as a possible D gene (5 bases). The V gene's germline CDR1 is ENHRY and CDR2 SYGVKD. CDR3 size: 13 residues. Deletions cut 4 bases from V and 5 bases from J, with 12 bases between. Here the CDR3 DNA reads TGTGCCATCAGTGGGACTTCGGCGGACGAGCAGTACTTC. Protein: CAISGTSADEQYF.

This clonotype was detected ten times or more. The chain links TRBV7-9 to TRBJ1-1; D may be TRBD1 (5 bases). CDR3 length: 14 amino acids. The ends were cut back, 5 bases at V and 6 bases at J, with 16 bases in the middle. Per germline, CDR1 SEHNR and CDR2 FQNEAQ (reference sequence). The CDR3, as DNA: TGTGCCAGCAGCCCCGGGACCGGGGCCCCTGAAGCTTTCTTT. It encodes CASSPGTGAPEAFF.

The chain links TRBV20-1 to TRBJ2-2; tentatively, D is TRBD2 (7 bases). Per germline, CDR1 DFQATT and CDR2 SNEGSKA (reference sequence). The germline V and J ends were trimmed by 4 bases and 6 bases, with 15 bases remaining between them. CDR3 length: 14 residues. CDR3 amino acids: CSATFGGGAGELFF. DNA of the CDR3: TGCAGTGCTACATTTGGCGGGGGCGCCGGGGAGCTGTTTTTT.

At least ten counts were recorded for this clonotype. The chain combines TRBV4-3 with TRBJ2-3, with D possibly being TRBD2 (6 bases). The CDR3 sequence is 17 residues long. The germline V and J ends were trimmed by 1 base and 4 bases, with 18 bases remaining between them. Germline CDR1 and CDR2: LGHNA and YSLEER. This chain's CDR3 is CASSQGTPAGKSDTQYF. For the CDR3, the DNA is TGCGCCAGCAGCCAAGGGACGCCGGCGGGAAAATCAGATACGCAGTATTTT.

This chain uses TRBV27 with TRBJ2-7; TRBD1 matches at 12 bases. Per the germline V gene, CDR1 is MNHEY and CDR2 is SMNVEV (reference sequence). Trimming took 5 bases from V and 5 from J; bases not matched to a gene: 10. The CDR3 loop spans 16 amino acids. The CDR3 DNA is TGTGCCAGCAGTCAACTCCTGGGACAGGGGGCTCACGAGCAGTACTTC. Protein: CASSQLLGQGAHEQYF.